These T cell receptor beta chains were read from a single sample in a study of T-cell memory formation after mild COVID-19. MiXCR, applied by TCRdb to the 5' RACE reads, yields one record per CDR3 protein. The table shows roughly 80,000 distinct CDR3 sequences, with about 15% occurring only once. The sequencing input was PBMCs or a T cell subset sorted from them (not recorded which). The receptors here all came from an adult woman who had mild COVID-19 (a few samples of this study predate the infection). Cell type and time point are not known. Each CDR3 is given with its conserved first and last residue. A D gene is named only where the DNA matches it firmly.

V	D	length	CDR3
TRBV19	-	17	CASSIQVSQGGKGEAFF
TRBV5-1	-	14	CASSLLARDTEAFF
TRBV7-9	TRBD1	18	CASSLEVMAGQGNYGYTF
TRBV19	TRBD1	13	CASSDRGNQPQHF
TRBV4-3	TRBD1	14	CASSLDRAKYEQYF
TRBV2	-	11	CASVAGKPQFF
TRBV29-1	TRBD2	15	CSVEGTSADSYEQYF
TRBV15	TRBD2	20	CATSGPRSGEREVRINEQFF
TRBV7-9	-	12	CASSDRTGGYTF
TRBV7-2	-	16	CASSPEGRDGSYEQYF
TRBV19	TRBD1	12	CASKGQGTEAFF
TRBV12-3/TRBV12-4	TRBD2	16	CASSTIAGEARNEQFF
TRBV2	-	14	CASFVTTGTVEQYF
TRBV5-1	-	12	CASGAMNTEAFF
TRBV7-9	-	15	CASSLVTGNLNEQYF
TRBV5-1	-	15	CASSSGEGGNQPQHF
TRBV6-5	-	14	CASSYRGRPYEQYF
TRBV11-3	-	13	CASSLTILTEAFF
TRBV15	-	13	CATSRDDKDTQYF
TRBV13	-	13	CASSLGANSPLHF
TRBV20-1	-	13	CTVGPSSYNEQFF
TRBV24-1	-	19	CATSDKPDSSGWDTDTQYF
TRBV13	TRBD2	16	CASSLGRLAGQETQYF
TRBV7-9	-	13	CASSVQTGNEQFF
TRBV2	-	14	CASSEGGINQPQHF
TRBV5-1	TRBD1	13	CASSPGQGDEQYF
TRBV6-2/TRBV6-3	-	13	CASSTLGWHEQFF
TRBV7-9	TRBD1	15	CASSPGQSMNTEAFF
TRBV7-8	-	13	CASSLLRQETQYF
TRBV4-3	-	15	CASSQEGTQPYGYTF
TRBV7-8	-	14	CASSLGGRNTEAFF
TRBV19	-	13	CASTVAYNSPLHF
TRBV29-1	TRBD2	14	CSVEKAGVPYEQYF
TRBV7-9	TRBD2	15	CASSYPLAAQETQYF
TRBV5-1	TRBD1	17	CASSSLGTGGEGPEAFF
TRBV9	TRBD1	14	CASSTWTGDYGYTF
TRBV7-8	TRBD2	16	CASSWSREGIQETQYF
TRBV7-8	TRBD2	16	CASSHLIGAGDPEQYF
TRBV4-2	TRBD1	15	CASSQAWDSNYGYTF
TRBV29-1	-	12	CSVLARPDTQYF
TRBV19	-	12	CASRSGIYGYTF
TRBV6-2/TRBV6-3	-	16	CVSSYGSAVSSYEQYF
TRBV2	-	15	CASSESRTAVYGYTF
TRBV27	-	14	CASGTPEGGSEQYF
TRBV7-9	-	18	CASSRESRGRAHVYEQYF
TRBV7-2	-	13	CASSLPANYEQYF
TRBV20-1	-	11	CSALDLYGYTF
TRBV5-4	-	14	CASIPRGGTGELFF
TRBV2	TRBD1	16	CASSAGTGVDGNTIYF
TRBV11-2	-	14	CASSLDPGFYEQYF
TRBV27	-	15	CASSLRLEGLDTQYF
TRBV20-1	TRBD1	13	CSAGTGKTGELFF
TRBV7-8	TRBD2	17	CASSLSRLATYTGELFF
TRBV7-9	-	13	CASRKGTSYEQYF
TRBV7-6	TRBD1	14	CASSSMGTEETQYF